A single sample is the source of the 16 T cell receptor beta chains below, sequenced in a study of T cells after yellow fever vaccination. TCRdb processed the 5' RACE reads anew with MiXCR; each CDR3 protein has one entry. The repertoire holds nearly 550,000 distinct CDR3 sequences, 15% to 20% seen once, with approximately 14% in the top ten. Sequencing was performed on PBMCs, taken 15 days after the yellow fever booster vaccination. The receptors shown here come from a man younger than 40 who received the YFV17D yellow fever vaccine.

V and J are TRBV6-5 and TRBJ2-5; D possibly corresponds to TRBD2 (5 bases). The germline CDR1 and CDR2 sequences are MNHEY and SVGAGI. Trimming took off 2 bases at V and 5 bases at J, with 12 bases between the two ends. This CDR3 region has 14 residues. CDR3 bases: TGTGCCAGCAGTTACGGAGGAGCGGCCGAGACCCAGTACTTC. It specifies CASSYGGAAETQYF.

This clonotype was counted between two and nine times. V usage is TRBV20-1 and J usage is TRBJ1-4, with unresolved D. Trimming took 1 base from V and 2 from J, leaving 5 bases between them. In germline, CDR1 is DFQATT, CDR2 SNEGSKA (reference sequence). The CDR3 loop spans 13 amino acids. The DNA of the CDR3 is TGCAGTGCTAGAGGGCAGACTAATGAAAAACTGTTTTTT. Encoded protein: CSARGQTNEKLFF.

The rearrangement links TRBV12-3 or TRBV12-4 to TRBJ1-4; TRBD1 might be the D (6 bases). The V end lost 2 bases, the J end lost 7 bases, and 8 bases lay between the germline ends. The CDR3 sequence is 13 residues long. The CDR3 is CASSLMGAEKLFF. CDR3 DNA sequence: TGTGCCAGCAGTTTAATGGGGGCTGAAAAACTGTTTTTT.

This chain connects TRBV6-5 to TRBJ2-3; possibly TRBD2 for D (6 bases). CDR1 and CDR2 from the germline V gene are MNHEY and SVGAGI. V was pared by 0 bases and J by 3 bases, with 10 bases between. This CDR3 comprises 15 residues. The CDR3 coding sequence is TGTGCCAGCAGTTACTCGCGGGGTGTGACAGATACGCAGTATTTT. Encoded protein: CASSYSRGVTDTQYF.

This chain's CDR3 is CSAGPRTSRDTQYF. CDR3 nucleotides: TGCAGTGCTGGCCCGAGGACCTCCCGGGATACGCAGTATTTT. The chain joins TRBV20-1 to TRBJ2-3, with D hard to call. The CDR3 spans 14 residues. V was shortened by 5 bases and J by 6 bases, with 18 bases between the two germline ends. Germline V gene sequence: CDR1 DFQATT, CDR2 SNEGSKA (reference sequence).

The rearrangement joins TRBV4-3 to TRBJ1-6; maybe TRBD1 (6 bases). CDR1 LGHNA and CDR2 YSLEER come from the germline V gene. This CDR3 has 15 residues. Between the trimmed V and J ends, which lost 0 bases and 8 bases, there was a span of 11 bases. Here the CDR3 reads CASSQDGTYDSPLHF. The CDR3 region has the DNA TGCGCCAGCAGCCAAGACGGGACATACGATTCACCCCTCCACTTT.

The sample holds a few counts of this clonotype. J is TRBJ2-7 and V is TRBV28; 13 nucleotides match TRBD2. The CDR3 runs 21 residues. Germline CDR1 reads MDHEN; CDR2 reads SYDVKM. V lost 6 bases and J lost 4; bases outside the gene matches: 24. DNA for the CDR3: TGTGCCAGCAGCCGCGTAAGAGGACTAGCGGGAGAAAGGGGGGTGAGGTACGAGCAGTACTTC. Translation gives CASSRVRGLAGERGVRYEQYF.

This clonotype occurred many times. The chain joins TRBV7-9 to TRBJ2-1; perhaps TRBD1 as D (6 bases). Looked up from germline, CDR1 is SEHNR and CDR2 is FQNEAQ (reference sequence). CDR3 length equals 19 residues. The V end was cut by 5 bases, the J end by 1 base, with 24 bases between. DNA of the CDR3: TGTGCCAGCAGCCACACTTTAGGGGGATTGAAGGGGTCCTACAATGAGCAGTTCTTC. Its translation is CASSHTLGGLKGSYNEQFF. The full variable domain, its missing parts supplied by reference TRBV7-9 and TRBJ2-1, is DTGVSQNPRHKITKRGQNVTFRCDPISEHNRLYWYRQTLGQGPEFLTYFQNEAQLEKSRLLSDRFSAERPKGSFSTLEIQRTEQGDSAMYLCASSHTLGGLKGSYNEQFFGPGTRLTVL.

CDR3 residues: CASSLKGSNTGELFF. The CDR3 DNA reads as TGTGCCAGCAGCTTAAAGGGCTCGAACACCGGGGAGCTGTTTTTT. The chain couples TRBV7-9 to TRBJ2-2; D is unclear. Germline V CDR1 and CDR2: SEHNR, FQNEAQ (reference sequence). This CDR3 spans 15 amino acids. V gave up 2 bases and J gave up 0 bases, with 7 bases separating them.

This chain joins TRBV20-1 and TRBJ2-1; the match to TRBD2 covers 7 bases. Unmatched junction bases numbered 11, after V lost 5 bases and J lost 4 bases. The CDR3 has 15 residues. CDR1 is DFQATT, CDR2 SNEGSKA, per germline (reference sequence). The chain's CDR3 is CSAAQWERGYNEQFF. DNA of the CDR3: TGCAGTGCTGCCCAGTGGGAGCGGGGATACAATGAGCAGTTCTTC.

The chain has TRBV12-3 or TRBV12-4 and TRBJ2-2; tentative D call: TRBD2 (5 bases). With 3 bases removed from V and 7 bases from J, the gap between germline ends came to 9 bases. The CDR3 covers 13 residues. Here the CDR3 reads CASSLRVYGELFF. The CDR3 DNA sequence: TGTGCCAGCAGTTTGAGGGTATACGGGGAGCTGTTTTTT.

A remark on this clonotype: A junction boundary mismatches the germline segment, possibly from a read error. The V and J genes are TRBV27 and TRBJ2-3; 10 bases are a match to TRBD1. The length of the CDR3 is 16 residues. Germline CDR1 and CDR2: MNHEY and SMNVEV (reference sequence). The CDR3 is CTSSLEGQGWFDTQYF. The CDR3 bases are TGTACCAGCAGTTTAGAGGGACAGGGGTGGTTCGATACGCAGTATTTT.

This chain joins TRBV10-3 and TRBJ2-2; 10 bases map to TRBD1. V trimming: 8 bases; J trimming: 3 bases; junction bases outside the gene matches: 3. Germline V gene sequence: CDR1 ENHRY, CDR2 SYGVKD. The CDR3 is 14 residues long. CDR3 amino acids: CAIRGQGHTGELFF. CDR3 DNA sequence: TGTGCCATCCGGGGACAGGGGCACACCGGGGAGCTGTTTTTT.

There are a few counts of this clonotype. CDR3 DNA: TGTGCCAGCAGCGCGGGACTAGCGGGAGCAAGCGAGCAGTACTTC. Protein product: CASSAGLAGASEQYF. This sequence joins TRBV7-2 and TRBJ2-7; TRBD2 aligns across 14 bases. This CDR3 has 15 amino acids. The germline V gene has CDR1 SGHTA and CDR2 FQGNSA. V dropped 5 bases and J dropped 6; count of bases not matched to a gene: 6.

The chain joins TRBV18 to TRBJ2-3; the D gene is possibly TRBD2 (7 bases). V was shortened by 1 base and J by 6 bases, with 17 bases between the two germline ends. CDR1 KGHSH and CDR2 LQKENI come from the germline V gene. The CDR3 loop spans 16 amino acids. In DNA form, the CDR3 reads TGTGCCAGCTCACCACGGGGGGGCGCGGGATCGGATACGCAGTATTTT. Amino acid sequence: CASSPRGGAGSDTQYF.

This clonotype has just a few counts. V and J are TRBV7-3 and TRBJ2-7, with TRBD2 matching over 9 bases. Losses at the gene ends were 5 bases for V and 1 base for J; bases not matched to a gene: 9. Germline assignment: CDR1 SGHTA and CDR2 FQGTGA. The CDR3 sequence is 16 residues long. CDR3 DNA: TGTGCCAGCAGCCTCCCGAGGAGCGGGAGGTCCTACGAGCAGTACTTC. This sequence encodes CASSLPRSGRSYEQYF.